This T cell receptor beta chain was captured by sequencing in a study of blood T cell repertoires in COVID-19. Study-level background: Sites across the United States, Italy and Spain contributed samples from acute and convalescent COVID-19. PBMCs, B-cell-depleted T cells, or T cells were the source of the cDNA or gDNA that made up the material.

The CDR3 totals 15 residues. The V gene's germline CDR1 is KGHDR and CDR2 SFDVKD. V shed 9 bases, J shed 5 bases, and the junction held 12 bases outside the gene matches. As processed by the authors: Amplification of reference gene primers was used by the study to estimate nucleated cell counts. Produced via immunoSEQ multiplex PCR; TCRdb's table is partial and in-frame only. V, J and clone size are taken as reported in that table, and D and trimming were inferred from the DNA itself. The sample has about 220,000 clones; approximately 80% are singletons. The receptor was derived from a man between 35 and 55 years old who had recovered from COVID-19. Sequencing was performed on peripheral blood. V usage is TRBV24-1 and J usage is TRBJ2-1; 7 bases align to TRBD2. CDR3 sequence: CATSWGGELNNEQFF. The DNA of the CDR3 is TGTGCCACCTCCTGGGGGGGAGAACTGAACAATGAGCAGTTCTTC.